This T cell receptor (beta chain) was sequenced in a study of T cells in Graves' hyperthyroidism and ophthalmopathy. Findings and limits, study-wide: A model of 13 V-J pairs discriminated ophthalmopathy from stable hyperthyroidism. Blood also showed most of the thyroid clonotypes that were expanded above 0.001. Ophthalmopathy was identified by the model a median about 6 months ahead of onset.

Comment on this clonotype: Its antigen remains unidentified.

It was RNA transcripts that yielded the amplified TCR beta CDR3 regions. In the first-round RT-PCR of the TCR CDR3, the HTBI primer set was used. TCRdb analysed the multiplex PCR reads with MiXCR anew, one entry per CDR3 protein. The sample includes 550,000 to 600,000 distinct CDR3 sequences, 35% to 55% of them seen just once. Germline lookup yields CDR1 LGHDT and CDR2 YNNKEL (reference sequence). This CDR3 is built from 14 residues. V lost 3 bases and J 4 bases, leaving 10 bases between the germline ends. Together with thyroid ultrasound, orbital computed tomography, serum thyroxine and TRAb, clinical symptoms were used for diagnoses.

The chain has TRBV3-1 and TRBJ1-5, with no clear D. The material sequenced was peripheral blood or thyroid tissue (not recorded which). This clonotype originated in an adult woman with Graves' disease, either hyperthyroidism or ophthalmopathy (not recorded which). CDR3 coding DNA: TGTGCCAGCAGCCAGGAGTTGTTAAATCAGCCCCAGCATTTT. Amino acids: CASSQELLNQPQHF. Looking up the rest from reference TRBV3-1 and TRBJ1-5 gives the full variable domain: DTAVSQTPKYLVTQMGNDKSIKCEQNLGHDTMYWYKQDSKKFLKIMFSYNNKELIINETVPNRFSPKSPDKAHLNLHINSLELGDSAVYFCASSQELLNQPQHFGDGTRLSIL.